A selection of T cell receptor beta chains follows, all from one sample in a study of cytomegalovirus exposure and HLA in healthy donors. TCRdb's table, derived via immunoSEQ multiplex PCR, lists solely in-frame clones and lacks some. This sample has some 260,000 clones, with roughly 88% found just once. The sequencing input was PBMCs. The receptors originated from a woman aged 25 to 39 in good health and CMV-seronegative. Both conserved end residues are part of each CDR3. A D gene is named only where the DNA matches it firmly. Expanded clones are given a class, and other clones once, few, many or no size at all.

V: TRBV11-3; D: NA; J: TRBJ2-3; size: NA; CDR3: CASSIYTDTQYF; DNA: TGTGCCAGCAGCATCTACACAGATACGCAGTATTTT
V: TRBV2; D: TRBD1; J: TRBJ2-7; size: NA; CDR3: CASSGSGTGTYEQYF; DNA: TGTGCCAGCAGTGGCTCCGGGACAGGGACCTACGAGCAGTACTTC
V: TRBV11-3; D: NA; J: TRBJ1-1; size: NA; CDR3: CASSRRSDTEAFF; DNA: TGTGCCAGCAGCCGGAGGTCGGACACTGAAGCTTTCTTT
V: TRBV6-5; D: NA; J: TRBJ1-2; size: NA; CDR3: CASRGPPGYGYTF; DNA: TGTGCCAGCAGGGGTCCGCCCGGCTATGGCTACACCTTC
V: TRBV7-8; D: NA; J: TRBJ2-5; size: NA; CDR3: CASSRRGETQYF; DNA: TGTGCCAGCAGTCGTAGGGGAGAGACCCAGTACTTC
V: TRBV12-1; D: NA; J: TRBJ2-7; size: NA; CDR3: CASSLLLAGLYEQYF; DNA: TGTGCCAGCAGCCTCCTATTAGCGGGACTCTACGAGCAGTACTTC
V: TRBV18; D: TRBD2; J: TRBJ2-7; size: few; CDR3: CASSQREGPGEQYF; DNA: TGTGCCAGCTCACAGCGGGAGGGCCCGGGGGAGCAGTACTTC
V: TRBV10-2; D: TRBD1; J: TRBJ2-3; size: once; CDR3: CASKPDRDRDTQYF; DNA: TGCGCCAGCAAACCGGACAGGGATCGAGATACGCAGTATTTT
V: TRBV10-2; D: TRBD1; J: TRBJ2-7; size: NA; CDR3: CASSVGDRVSHEQYF; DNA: TGCGCCAGCAGTGTGGGGGACAGGGTAAGCCACGAGCAGTACTTC
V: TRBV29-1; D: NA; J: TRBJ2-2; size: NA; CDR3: CSVLHTGELFF; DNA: TGCAGCGTTCTTCATACCGGGGAGCTGTTTTTT
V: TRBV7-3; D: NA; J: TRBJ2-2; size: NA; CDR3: CASSLTGRNTGELFF; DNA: TGTGCCAGCAGCTTAACAGGAAGAAACACCGGGGAGCTGTTTTTT
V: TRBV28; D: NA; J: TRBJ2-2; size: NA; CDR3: CASLWRRGLTGELFF; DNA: TGTGCCAGCCTTTGGAGGCGAGGGCTGACCGGGGAGCTGTTTTTT
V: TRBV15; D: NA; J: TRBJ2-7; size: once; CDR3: CATSPPGEYEQYF; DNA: TGTGCCACCAGCCCCCCGGGGGAATACGAGCAGTACTTC
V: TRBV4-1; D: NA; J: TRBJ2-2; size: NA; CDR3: CASSQGGSNTGELFF; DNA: TGCGCCAGCAGCCAAGGAGGCTCGAACACCGGGGAGCTGTTTTTT
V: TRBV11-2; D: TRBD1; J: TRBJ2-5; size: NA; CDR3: CASSLEGQGARETQYF; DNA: TGTGCCAGCAGCTTAGAGGGACAGGGGGCGCGGGAGACCCAGTACTTC
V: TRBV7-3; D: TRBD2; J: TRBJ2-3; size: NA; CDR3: CASSFGGRADTQYF; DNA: TGTGCCAGCAGCTTTGGCGGGAGGGCGGATACGCAGTATTTT
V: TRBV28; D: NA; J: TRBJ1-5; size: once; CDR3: CASRIQGVGQPQHF; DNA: TGTGCCAGCAGAATACAGGGTGTAGGGCAGCCCCAGCATTTT
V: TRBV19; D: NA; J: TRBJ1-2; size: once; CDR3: CASSITPGAGIYGYTF; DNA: TGTGCCAGTAGTATCACGCCAGGGGCAGGAATTTATGGCTACACCTTC